The entry below gives a single T cell receptor (beta chain) sequence along with its context. The data originate from a study of cytomegalovirus exposure and HLA in healthy donors. Trimming took 4 bases from V and 0 from J, leaving 11 bases between them. CDR1 and CDR2 from the germline V gene are SGHRS and YFSETQ. This CDR3 comprises 16 residues. The PCR was carried out with 60 Vbeta primers and 13 Jbeta primers. Sequencing used immunoSEQ multiplex PCR; TCRdb keeps in-frame clones, though not all of them. The data contain under 150,000 clones, 82% of them singletons. The sequence was obtained from a male donor in good health and CMV-seronegative. This chain joins TRBV5-1 and TRBJ2-6; a possible D gene is TRBD2 (5 bases). Sequenced: PBMCs. The CDR3 nucleotides read TGCGCCAGCAGCCTAACTGGGAGCTCTGGGGCCAACGTCCTGACTTTC. Translating it yields CASSLTGSSGANVLTF.